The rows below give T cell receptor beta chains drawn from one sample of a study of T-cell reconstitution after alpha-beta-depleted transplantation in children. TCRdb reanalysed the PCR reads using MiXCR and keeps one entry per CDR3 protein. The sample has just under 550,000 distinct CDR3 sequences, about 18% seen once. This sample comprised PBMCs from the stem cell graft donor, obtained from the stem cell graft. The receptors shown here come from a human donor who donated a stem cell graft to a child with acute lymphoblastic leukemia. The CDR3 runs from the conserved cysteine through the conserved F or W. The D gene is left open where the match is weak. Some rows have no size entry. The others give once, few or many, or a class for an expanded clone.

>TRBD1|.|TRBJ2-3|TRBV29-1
CSVDEGARVTDTQYF
TGCAGCGTTGATGAGGGGGCGCGGGTAACAGATACGCAGTATTTT
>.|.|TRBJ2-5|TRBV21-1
CASSPTPQGPFQETQYF
TGTGCCAGCAGCCCCACCCCACAGGGCCCGTTTCAAGAGACCCAGTACTTC
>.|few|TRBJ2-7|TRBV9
CASSATRDNEQYF
TGTGCCAGCAGCGCAACCCGGGACAACGAGCAGTACTTC
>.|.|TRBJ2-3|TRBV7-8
CASSLEDTSTDTQYF
TGTGCCAGCAGCTTAGAGGACACAAGCACAGATACGCAGTATTTT
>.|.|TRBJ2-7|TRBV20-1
CSARNPSSNHEQYF
TGCAGTGCTAGGAACCCCTCTAGTAACCACGAGCAGTACTTC
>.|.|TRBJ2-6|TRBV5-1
CASDPGVSGANVLTF
TGCGCCAGTGACCCGGGAGTCTCTGGGGCCAACGTCCTGACTTTC
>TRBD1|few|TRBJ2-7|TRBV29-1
CSARDRATYEQYF
TGCAGCGCCAGGGACAGGGCAACCTACGAGCAGTACTTC
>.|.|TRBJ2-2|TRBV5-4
CASSSRRAFTGELFF
TGTGCCAGCAGCTCCCGTAGGGCCTTCACCGGGGAGCTGTTTTTT
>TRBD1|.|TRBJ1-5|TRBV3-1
CASSHSGTGDGQPQHF
TGTGCCAGCAGCCATTCCGGGACAGGGGATGGCCAGCCCCAGCATTTT
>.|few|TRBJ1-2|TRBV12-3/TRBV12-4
CASSFRGSGYGYTF
TGTGCCAGCAGTTTCAGGGGATCGGGTTATGGCTACACCTTC
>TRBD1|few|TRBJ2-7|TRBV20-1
CSPGQGAGEQYF
TGCAGCCCGGGGCAGGGGGCTGGCGAGCAGTACTTC
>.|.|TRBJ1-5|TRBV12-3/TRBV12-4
CASTRDSQPQHF
TGTGCCAGCACCCGAGACTCTCAGCCCCAGCATTTT
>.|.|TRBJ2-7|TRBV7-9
CASSLGEIYEQYF
TGTGCCAGCAGCTTAGGAGAGATCTACGAGCAGTACTTC
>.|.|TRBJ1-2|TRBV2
CASTQGPYGYTF
TGTGCCAGCACCCAGGGTCCCTATGGCTACACCTTC
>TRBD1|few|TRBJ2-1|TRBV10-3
CAISGTGGAEQFF
TGTGCCATCAGCGGGACAGGGGGGGCTGAGCAGTTCTTC
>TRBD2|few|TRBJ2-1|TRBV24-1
CATSASGTSNFF
TGTGCCACCAGTGCCTCCGGGACTAGTAATTTCTTC
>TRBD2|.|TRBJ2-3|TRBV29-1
CSVELSGLAADTQYF
TGCAGCGTTGAATTATCCGGACTAGCGGCAGATACGCAGTATTTT
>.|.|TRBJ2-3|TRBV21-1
CASSTPRLTGGSTDTQYF
TGTGCCAGCAGCACACCTCGACTAACAGGGGGGAGCACAGATACGCAGTATTTT
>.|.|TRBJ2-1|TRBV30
CAWSLSSYNEQFF
TGTGCCTGGAGTTTGAGCTCCTACAATGAGCAGTTCTTC
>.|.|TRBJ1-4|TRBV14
CASSQYRATNEKLFF
TGTGCCAGCAGCCAATACAGGGCAACTAATGAAAAACTGTTTTTT
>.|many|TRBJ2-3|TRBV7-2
CASSFALGAGSHTQYF
TGTGCCAGCAGCTTCGCTCTAGGAGCAGGGTCCCATACGCAGTATTTT
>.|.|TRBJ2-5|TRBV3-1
CASRYTGKGETQYF
TGTGCCAGCAGATACACAGGGAAGGGAGAGACCCAGTACTTC
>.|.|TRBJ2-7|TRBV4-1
CASSQEIVRPYEQYF
TGCGCCAGCAGCCAAGAAATCGTTCGACCTTACGAGCAGTACTTC
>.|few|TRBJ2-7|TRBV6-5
CASSYSGSEQYF
TGTGCCAGCAGTTACTCGGGTAGCGAGCAGTACTTC
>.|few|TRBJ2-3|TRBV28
CASSGRDATDTQYF
TGTGCCAGCTCCGGACGGGACGCCACAGATACGCAGTATTTT
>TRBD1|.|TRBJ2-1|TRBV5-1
CASSSGQGYYNEQFF
TGCGCCAGCAGCTCCGGACAGGGTTACTACAATGAGCAGTTCTTC
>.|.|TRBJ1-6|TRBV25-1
CASSAAYNSPLHF
TGTGCCAGCAGTGCGGCATATAATTCACCCCTCCACTTT
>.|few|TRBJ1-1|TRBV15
CATSRDRESEGPPTEAFF
TGTGCCACCAGCAGAGACAGGGAAAGCGAGGGGCCCCCGACTGAAGCTTTCTTT
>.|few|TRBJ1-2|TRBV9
CASSDGAVRPNYGYTF
TGTGCCAGCAGCGACGGGGCGGTTAGACCGAACTATGGCTACACCTTC
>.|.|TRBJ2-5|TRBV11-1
CASSSLVTQYF
TGTGCCAGCAGCTCACTGGTGACCCAGTACTTC
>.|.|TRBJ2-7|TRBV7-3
CASRSAGQGLIYEQYF
TGTGCCAGCAGAAGCGCCGGGCAGGGGCTTATATACGAGCAGTACTTC
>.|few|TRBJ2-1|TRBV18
CASSPWGGGTAANEQFF
TGTGCCAGCTCACCATGGGGAGGCGGGACAGCTGCGAATGAGCAGTTCTTC
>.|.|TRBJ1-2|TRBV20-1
CSAHPPEDEGPLFFYGYTF
TGCAGTGCTCACCCCCCCGAAGACGAGGGACCTCTTTTTTTCTATGGCTACACCTTC
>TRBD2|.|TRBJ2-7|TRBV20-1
CSARSGLAGASSYEQYF
TGCAGTGCTAGATCAGGACTAGCGGGAGCATCTAGCTACGAGCAGTACTTC
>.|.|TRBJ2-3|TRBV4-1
CASSQERPDTDTQYF
TGCGCCAGCAGCCAAGAGAGGCCTGACACAGATACGCAGTATTTT
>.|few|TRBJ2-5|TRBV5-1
CASSLGLEEETQYF
TGCGCCAGCAGCTTGGGACTCGAGGAAGAGACCCAGTACTTC
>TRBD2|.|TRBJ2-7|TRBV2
CASSEWGTSGSHHEQYF
TGTGCCAGCAGTGAATGGGGGACTAGCGGGAGTCACCACGAGCAGTACTTC
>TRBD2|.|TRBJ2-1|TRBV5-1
CASSFERGGAEQFF
TGCGCCAGCAGCTTCGAGCGGGGTGGGGCTGAGCAGTTCTTC
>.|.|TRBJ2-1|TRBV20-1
CSAVSDLSYNEQFF
TGCAGTGCGGTCAGCGACCTGTCCTACAATGAGCAGTTCTTC
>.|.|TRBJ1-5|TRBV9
CASSPLVGANQPQHF
TGTGCCAGCAGCCCGCTCGTAGGGGCCAATCAGCCCCAGCATTTT
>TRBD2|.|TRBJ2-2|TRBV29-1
CSVEDLAERNTGELFF
TGCAGCGTTGAAGATCTAGCGGAGCGGAACACCGGGGAGCTGTTTTTT
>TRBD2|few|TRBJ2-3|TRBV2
CASRARDYSADTQYF
TGTGCCAGCAGGGCCCGGGACTACTCGGCGGATACGCAGTATTTT
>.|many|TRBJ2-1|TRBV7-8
CASSLLSSGDEQFF
TGTGCCAGCAGCCTGCTGAGCAGTGGGGATGAGCAGTTCTTC
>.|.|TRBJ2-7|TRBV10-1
CASSGPTAEQYF
TGCGCCAGCAGTGGTCCAACGGCCGAGCAGTACTTC
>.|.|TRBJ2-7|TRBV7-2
CASRLDVVSSYEQYF
TGTGCCAGCAGACTAGATGTGGTGAGCTCCTACGAGCAGTACTTC
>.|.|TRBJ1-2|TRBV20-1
CSALPGTLNYGYTF
TGCAGTGCACTCCCCGGGACCCTCAACTATGGCTACACCTTC
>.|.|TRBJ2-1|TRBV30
CAWSALNEQFF
TGTGCCTGGTCGGCACTCAATGAGCAGTTCTTC
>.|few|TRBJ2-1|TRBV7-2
CASSLGRLQFF
TGTGCCAGCAGCTTAGGCAGGCTCCAGTTCTTC
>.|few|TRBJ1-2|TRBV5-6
CASSFDRGVGTYGYTF
TGTGCCAGCAGCTTCGATCGTGGCGTCGGAACCTATGGCTACACCTTC
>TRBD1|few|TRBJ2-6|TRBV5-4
CASSSPEGTGGYGANVLTF
TGTGCCAGCAGCTCTCCTGAGGGGACAGGAGGATATGGGGCCAACGTCCTGACTTTC